This TCR beta chain emerged from a study of regulatory and conventional T cells in breast cancer (dated by TCRdb to the mid-2010s). CDR1 and CDR2 were assigned from the germline V gene as SGHRS and YFSETQ. V was cut back by 2 bases and J by 4 bases, leaving a gap of 9 bases between them. From the cysteine through the phenylalanine, the CDR3 covers 14 amino acids. Only the CDR3 DNA is retained, 42 bases long and in frame from the first base. Libraries were made using PCR. Data came from an Illumina MiSeq. TCRdb ran its own pipeline on the public reads, namely fastp trimming at Q25 and MiXCR clone calling, and kept in-frame beta chains. Rows matching on CDR3 protein sequence are summarized as one entry with the most common DNA and genes. Across this sample there are roughly 16,000 distinct CDR3 sequences, with around a third seen only once. 1.5% to 2% of the sample is in the top ten clones. This clonotype appeared a few times. The target of this receptor is not known. No base-level quality is on record; no much larger clone is a single base apart.

The sequence links TRBV5-1 to TRBJ2-2, with a tentative D gene TRBD1 over 6 matching bases. The origin of this receptor is a female donor in good health. Sequencing was performed on conventional T cells from blood. The DNA sequence is given as TGCGCCAGCAGCTTACCCAGGGGCACCGGGGAGCTGTTTTTT. Its translation is CASSLPRGTGELFF. Full variable domain (CDR3 extended with the reference TRBV5-1 and TRBJ2-2 proteins): KAGVTQTPRYLIKTRGQQVTLSCSPISGHRSVSWYQQTPGQGLQFLFEYFSETQRNKGNFPGRFSGRQFSNSRSEMNVSTLELGDSALYLCASSLPRGTGELFFGEGSRLTVL.